The TCR beta chain described here comes from a study of blood T cell repertoires in COVID-19. Study-level information: Both acute and convalescent COVID-19 samples were obtained from the United States, Italy and Spain. Nucleic acid was either cDNA or gDNA, and it came from T cells, B-cell-depleted T cells, or PBMCs.

This clone was observed a single time. Some clones are missing from TCRdb's copy, which holds only in-frame ones; the method was immunoSEQ multiplex PCR. Here the sample spans some 150,000 clones, about four fifths being singletons. V dropped 7 bases and J dropped 3; count of bases not matched to a gene: 11. This CDR3 is built from 15 residues. Germline V gene data show CDR1 as SGHTA and CDR2 as FQGNSA. This rearrangement joins TRBV7-2 to TRBJ2-7; 8 bases match TRBD1. The sequence was collected from a woman aged 80 or older with acute or convalescent COVID-19. Sequenced input: peripheral blood. For the CDR3, the DNA is TGTGCCAGCACCCAAGGAGCAGGGGGCTACTACGAGCAGTACTTC. Translation: CASTQGAGGYYEQYF. The full variable domain, completed using reference TRBV7-2 and TRBJ2-7, is GAGVSQSPSNKVTEKGKDVELRCDPISGHTALYWYRQSLGQGLEFLIYFQGNSAPDKSGLPSDRFSAERTGGSVSTLTIQRTQQEDSAVYLCASTQGAGGYYEQYFGPGTRLTVT.